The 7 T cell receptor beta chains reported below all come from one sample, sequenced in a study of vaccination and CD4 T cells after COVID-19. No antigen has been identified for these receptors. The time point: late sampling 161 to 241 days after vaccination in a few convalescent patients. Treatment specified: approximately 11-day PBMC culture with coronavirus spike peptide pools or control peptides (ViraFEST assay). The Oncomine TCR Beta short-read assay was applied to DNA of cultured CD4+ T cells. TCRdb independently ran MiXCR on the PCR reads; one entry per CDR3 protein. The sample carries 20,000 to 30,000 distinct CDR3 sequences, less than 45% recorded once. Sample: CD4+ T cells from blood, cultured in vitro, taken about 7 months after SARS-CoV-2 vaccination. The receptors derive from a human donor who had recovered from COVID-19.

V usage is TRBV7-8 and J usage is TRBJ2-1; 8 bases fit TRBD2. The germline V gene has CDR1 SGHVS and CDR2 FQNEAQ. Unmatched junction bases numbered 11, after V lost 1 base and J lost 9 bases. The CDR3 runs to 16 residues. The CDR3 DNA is TGTGCCAGCAGCTTAGTGACCGGGACTAGGACCGGTGAGCAGTTCTTC. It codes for CASSLVTGTRTGEQFF.

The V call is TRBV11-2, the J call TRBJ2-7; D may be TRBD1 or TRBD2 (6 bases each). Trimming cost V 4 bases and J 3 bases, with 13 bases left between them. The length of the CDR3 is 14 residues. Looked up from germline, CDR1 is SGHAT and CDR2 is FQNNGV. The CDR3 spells CASSSRGLVYEQYF. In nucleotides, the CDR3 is TGTGCCAGCAGCTCCAGGGGACTCGTCTACGAGCAGTACTTC.

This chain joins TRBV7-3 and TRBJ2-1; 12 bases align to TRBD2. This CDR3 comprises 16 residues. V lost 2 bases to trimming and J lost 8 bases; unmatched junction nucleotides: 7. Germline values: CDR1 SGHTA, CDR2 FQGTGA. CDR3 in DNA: TGTGCCAGCAGCTTAGAGACTAGCGGGAGAGTGCATGAGCAGTTCTTC. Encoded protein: CASSLETSGRVHEQFF.

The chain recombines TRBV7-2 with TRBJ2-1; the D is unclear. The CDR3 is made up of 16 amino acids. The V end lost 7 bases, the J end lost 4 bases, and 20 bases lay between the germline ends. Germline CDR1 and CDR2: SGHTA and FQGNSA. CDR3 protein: CASNLFIGRAYNEQFF. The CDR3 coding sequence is TGTGCCAGCAACCTCTTTATTGGCCGAGCATACAATGAGCAGTTCTTC.

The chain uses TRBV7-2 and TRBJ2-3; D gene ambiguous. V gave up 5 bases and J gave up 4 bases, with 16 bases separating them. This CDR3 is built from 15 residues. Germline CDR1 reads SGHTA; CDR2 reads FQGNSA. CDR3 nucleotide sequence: TGTGCCAGCAGCCGTCTTTGGGCCGCCGCAGATACGCAGTATTTT. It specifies CASSRLWAAADTQYF. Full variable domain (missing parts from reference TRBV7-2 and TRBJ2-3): GAGVSQSPSNKVTEKGKDVELRCDPISGHTALYWYRQSLGQGLEFLIYFQGNSAPDKSGLPSDRFSAERTGGSVSTLTIQRTQQEDSAVYLCASSRLWAAADTQYFGPGTRLTVL.

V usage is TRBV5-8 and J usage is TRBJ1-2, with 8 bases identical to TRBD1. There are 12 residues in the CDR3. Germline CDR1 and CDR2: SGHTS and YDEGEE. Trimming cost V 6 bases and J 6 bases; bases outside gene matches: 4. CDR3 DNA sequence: TGTGCCAGCACCTGGGACAGGAATGGCTACACCTTC. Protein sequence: CASTWDRNGYTF.

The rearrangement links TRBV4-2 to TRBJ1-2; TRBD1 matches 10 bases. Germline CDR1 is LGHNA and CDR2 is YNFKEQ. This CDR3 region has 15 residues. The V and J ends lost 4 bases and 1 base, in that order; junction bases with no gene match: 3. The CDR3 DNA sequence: TGTGCCAGCAGCCCTTGGGACAGGGGTAACTATGGCTACACCTTC. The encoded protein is CASSPWDRGNYGYTF.